What follows are 12 T cell receptor beta chains derived from one specimen sequenced in a study of molecular identifiers for immune sequencing clone quantification. Each CDR3 protein gets one entry after TCRdb re-called the PCR reads with MiXCR. The sample yields approximately 550,000 distinct CDR3 sequences, approximately 25% seen once. Source material: naive CD8+ T cells from blood, with Jurkat cell RNA spiked in. Subset of the sample: FACS-sorted CD8+CD4-CCR7+CD45RA+ naive T cells. These receptors all stem from a human donor in good health. Some libraries in this study had Jurkat cell RNA spiked in.

The J gene is TRBJ1-1, the V gene TRBV20-1; perhaps TRBD1 as D (6 bases). Deletions cut 1 base from V and 3 bases from J, with 15 bases between. The V gene's germline CDR1 is DFQATT and CDR2 SNEGSKA (reference sequence). This CDR3 spans 15 amino acids. CDR3 in DNA: TGCAGTGCTAGAGCTATGGACAGAGCCGACACTGAAGCTTTCTTT. Protein sequence: CSARAMDRADTEAFF.

There are a few counts of this clonotype. The chain is built from TRBV6-1 and TRBJ2-3, with 9 bases fitting TRBD2. The trim removed 3 bases at V and 7 bases at J, leaving 8 bases unmatched. Germline-derived CDR1 and CDR2 are MNHNS and SASEGT. The CDR3 spans 15 residues. The CDR3 protein is CASSDRAGGQYTQYF. CDR3 in DNA: TGTGCCAGCAGTGACAGAGCGGGGGGTCAATATACGCAGTATTTT.

Concerning this clonotype: At one boundary the junction diverges from the germline segment, which might be a read error. The rearrangement uses TRBV13 and TRBJ2-3, with 7 positions matching TRBD1. The CDR3 totals 15 residues. The germline CDR1 and CDR2 sequences are PRHDT and FYEKMQ (reference sequence). The CDR3 nucleotides read TGTGCCAGCAGCTTGCGGCAGGGGGAAGGAGATACGCGGTATTTT. Amino acid sequence: CASSLRQGEGDTRYF. Drawing the rest from reference TRBV13 and TRBJ2-3, the complete variable domain is AAGVIQSPRHLIKEKRETATLKCYPIPRHDTVYWYQQGPGQDPQFLISFYEKMQSDKGSIPDRFSAQQFSDYHSELNMSSLELGDSALYFCASSLRQGEGDTRYFGPGTRLTVL.

This clonotype was recorded many times. CDR3 sequence reads: CASSLVPGGQETQYF. The CDR3 region has the DNA TGTGCCAGCAGCTTAGTCCCTGGGGGCCAAGAGACCCAGTACTTC. The chain carries TRBV5-6 and TRBJ2-5; D is possibly TRBD1 or TRBD2 (5 bases each). V was clipped by 2 bases and J by 1 base, with 12 bases between them. Germline CDR1 SGHDT, CDR2 YYEEEE. This CDR3 has 15 amino acids.

This clonotype has ten or more counts. This sequence joins TRBV28 and TRBJ2-7; D unclear. This CDR3 is 14 amino acids long. In germline, CDR1 is MDHEN, CDR2 SYDVKM. With 3 bases removed from V and 2 bases from J, the gap between germline ends came to 11 bases. DNA of the CDR3: TGTGCCAGCAGTTTGCTCAGGCTTGCCTACGAGCAGTACTTC. Translated, it gives CASSLLRLAYEQYF.

This clonotype was picked up many times. J is TRBJ2-7 and V is TRBV6-5, with D possibly TRBD1 on 6 matching bases. V was trimmed by 4 bases and J by 4 bases, leaving 8 bases between them. The CDR3 has 12 amino acids. Germline V gives CDR1 MNHEY, CDR2 SVGAGI. The CDR3 is CASSFQGYEQYF. The CDR3 DNA follows: TGTGCCAGCAGTTTCCAGGGGTACGAGCAGTACTTC.

The count of this clonotype is one. A clone one base away is much larger, so this may be a read error. The rearrangement joins TRBV5-3 to TRBJ2-7; the D is unclear. TRBV5-3 is given ORF status, its function remaining uncertain. This CDR3 is 14 amino acids long. The CDR3, as DNA: TGTGCCAGCAGCTTGGTCCCGAACTCCTACGGGCAGTACTTC. It yields the protein CASSLVPNSYGQYF.

As concerns this clonotype: It may be a read error: a sequence one base away is much more abundant. V and J are TRBV4-3 and TRBJ2-7, with TRBD1 matching over 7 bases. In germline, CDR1 is LGHNA, CDR2 YSLEER. This CDR3 spans 16 amino acids. The CDR3 coding sequence is TGCGCCAGCAGACAAGACGCCCGGACAGGCTCCTACGGGCAGTACTTC. It yields the protein CASRQDARTGSYGQYF.

This clonotype was seen at least ten times. This rearrangement joins TRBV11-2 to TRBJ2-3; 8 bases fit TRBD1. The CDR3 spans 15 residues. V lost 5 bases to trimming and J lost 1 base; unmatched junction nucleotides: 5. The germline CDR1 and CDR2 sequences are SGHAT and FQNNGV. In nucleotides, the CDR3 is TGTGCCAGCAGCCAGACAGGGGCCGGCACAGATACGCAGTATTTT. It yields the protein CASSQTGAGTDTQYF.

Turning to this clonotype: This may come from a read error, since a much larger clone is one base off. DNA of the CDR3: TGCAGTGTTAGAGGGGGGAGCGGGAAAAGCTCCTACGAGCAGTACTTC. The encoded protein is CSVRGGSGKSSYEQYF. The chain joins TRBV20-1 to TRBJ2-7, with a weak D call TRBD2 (7 bases). The V gene's germline CDR1 is DFQATT and CDR2 SNEGSKA (reference sequence). This CDR3 has 16 residues.

The V call is TRBV7-9, the J call TRBJ1-1, with D maybe TRBD1 (5 bases). In germline, CDR1 is SEHNR, CDR2 FQNEAQ (reference sequence). This CDR3 has 15 amino acids. Trimming shortened V by 5 bases and J by 1 base, and 14 bases separated the two germline ends. CDR3 sequence: CASSLRIGANTEAFF. The CDR3 DNA sequence: TGTGCCAGCAGCCTACGGATAGGGGCGAACACTGAAGCTTTCTTT.

V and J are TRBV6-2 or TRBV6-3 and TRBJ2-7; tentative D call: TRBD2 (6 bases). Germline V gives CDR1 MNHEY, CDR2 SVGEGT. The V end was cut by 0 bases, the J end by 3 bases, with 9 bases between. This CDR3 is built from 14 residues. CDR3 DNA sequence: TGTGCCAGCAGTTACTCGGACTACCGCTACGAGCAGTACTTC. Translation: CASSYSDYRYEQYF.